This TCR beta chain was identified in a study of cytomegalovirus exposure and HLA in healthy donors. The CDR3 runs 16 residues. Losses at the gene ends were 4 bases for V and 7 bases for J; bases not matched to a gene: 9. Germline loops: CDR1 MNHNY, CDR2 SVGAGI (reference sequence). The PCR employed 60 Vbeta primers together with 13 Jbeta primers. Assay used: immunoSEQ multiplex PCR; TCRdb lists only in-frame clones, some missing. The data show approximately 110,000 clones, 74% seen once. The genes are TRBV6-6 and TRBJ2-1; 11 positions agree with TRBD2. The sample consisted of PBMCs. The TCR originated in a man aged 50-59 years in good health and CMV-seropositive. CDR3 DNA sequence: TGTGCCAGCAGTTCCCCCGGGACTAGCGGAGGGAATGAGCAGTTCTTC. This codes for CASSSPGTSGGNEQFF.